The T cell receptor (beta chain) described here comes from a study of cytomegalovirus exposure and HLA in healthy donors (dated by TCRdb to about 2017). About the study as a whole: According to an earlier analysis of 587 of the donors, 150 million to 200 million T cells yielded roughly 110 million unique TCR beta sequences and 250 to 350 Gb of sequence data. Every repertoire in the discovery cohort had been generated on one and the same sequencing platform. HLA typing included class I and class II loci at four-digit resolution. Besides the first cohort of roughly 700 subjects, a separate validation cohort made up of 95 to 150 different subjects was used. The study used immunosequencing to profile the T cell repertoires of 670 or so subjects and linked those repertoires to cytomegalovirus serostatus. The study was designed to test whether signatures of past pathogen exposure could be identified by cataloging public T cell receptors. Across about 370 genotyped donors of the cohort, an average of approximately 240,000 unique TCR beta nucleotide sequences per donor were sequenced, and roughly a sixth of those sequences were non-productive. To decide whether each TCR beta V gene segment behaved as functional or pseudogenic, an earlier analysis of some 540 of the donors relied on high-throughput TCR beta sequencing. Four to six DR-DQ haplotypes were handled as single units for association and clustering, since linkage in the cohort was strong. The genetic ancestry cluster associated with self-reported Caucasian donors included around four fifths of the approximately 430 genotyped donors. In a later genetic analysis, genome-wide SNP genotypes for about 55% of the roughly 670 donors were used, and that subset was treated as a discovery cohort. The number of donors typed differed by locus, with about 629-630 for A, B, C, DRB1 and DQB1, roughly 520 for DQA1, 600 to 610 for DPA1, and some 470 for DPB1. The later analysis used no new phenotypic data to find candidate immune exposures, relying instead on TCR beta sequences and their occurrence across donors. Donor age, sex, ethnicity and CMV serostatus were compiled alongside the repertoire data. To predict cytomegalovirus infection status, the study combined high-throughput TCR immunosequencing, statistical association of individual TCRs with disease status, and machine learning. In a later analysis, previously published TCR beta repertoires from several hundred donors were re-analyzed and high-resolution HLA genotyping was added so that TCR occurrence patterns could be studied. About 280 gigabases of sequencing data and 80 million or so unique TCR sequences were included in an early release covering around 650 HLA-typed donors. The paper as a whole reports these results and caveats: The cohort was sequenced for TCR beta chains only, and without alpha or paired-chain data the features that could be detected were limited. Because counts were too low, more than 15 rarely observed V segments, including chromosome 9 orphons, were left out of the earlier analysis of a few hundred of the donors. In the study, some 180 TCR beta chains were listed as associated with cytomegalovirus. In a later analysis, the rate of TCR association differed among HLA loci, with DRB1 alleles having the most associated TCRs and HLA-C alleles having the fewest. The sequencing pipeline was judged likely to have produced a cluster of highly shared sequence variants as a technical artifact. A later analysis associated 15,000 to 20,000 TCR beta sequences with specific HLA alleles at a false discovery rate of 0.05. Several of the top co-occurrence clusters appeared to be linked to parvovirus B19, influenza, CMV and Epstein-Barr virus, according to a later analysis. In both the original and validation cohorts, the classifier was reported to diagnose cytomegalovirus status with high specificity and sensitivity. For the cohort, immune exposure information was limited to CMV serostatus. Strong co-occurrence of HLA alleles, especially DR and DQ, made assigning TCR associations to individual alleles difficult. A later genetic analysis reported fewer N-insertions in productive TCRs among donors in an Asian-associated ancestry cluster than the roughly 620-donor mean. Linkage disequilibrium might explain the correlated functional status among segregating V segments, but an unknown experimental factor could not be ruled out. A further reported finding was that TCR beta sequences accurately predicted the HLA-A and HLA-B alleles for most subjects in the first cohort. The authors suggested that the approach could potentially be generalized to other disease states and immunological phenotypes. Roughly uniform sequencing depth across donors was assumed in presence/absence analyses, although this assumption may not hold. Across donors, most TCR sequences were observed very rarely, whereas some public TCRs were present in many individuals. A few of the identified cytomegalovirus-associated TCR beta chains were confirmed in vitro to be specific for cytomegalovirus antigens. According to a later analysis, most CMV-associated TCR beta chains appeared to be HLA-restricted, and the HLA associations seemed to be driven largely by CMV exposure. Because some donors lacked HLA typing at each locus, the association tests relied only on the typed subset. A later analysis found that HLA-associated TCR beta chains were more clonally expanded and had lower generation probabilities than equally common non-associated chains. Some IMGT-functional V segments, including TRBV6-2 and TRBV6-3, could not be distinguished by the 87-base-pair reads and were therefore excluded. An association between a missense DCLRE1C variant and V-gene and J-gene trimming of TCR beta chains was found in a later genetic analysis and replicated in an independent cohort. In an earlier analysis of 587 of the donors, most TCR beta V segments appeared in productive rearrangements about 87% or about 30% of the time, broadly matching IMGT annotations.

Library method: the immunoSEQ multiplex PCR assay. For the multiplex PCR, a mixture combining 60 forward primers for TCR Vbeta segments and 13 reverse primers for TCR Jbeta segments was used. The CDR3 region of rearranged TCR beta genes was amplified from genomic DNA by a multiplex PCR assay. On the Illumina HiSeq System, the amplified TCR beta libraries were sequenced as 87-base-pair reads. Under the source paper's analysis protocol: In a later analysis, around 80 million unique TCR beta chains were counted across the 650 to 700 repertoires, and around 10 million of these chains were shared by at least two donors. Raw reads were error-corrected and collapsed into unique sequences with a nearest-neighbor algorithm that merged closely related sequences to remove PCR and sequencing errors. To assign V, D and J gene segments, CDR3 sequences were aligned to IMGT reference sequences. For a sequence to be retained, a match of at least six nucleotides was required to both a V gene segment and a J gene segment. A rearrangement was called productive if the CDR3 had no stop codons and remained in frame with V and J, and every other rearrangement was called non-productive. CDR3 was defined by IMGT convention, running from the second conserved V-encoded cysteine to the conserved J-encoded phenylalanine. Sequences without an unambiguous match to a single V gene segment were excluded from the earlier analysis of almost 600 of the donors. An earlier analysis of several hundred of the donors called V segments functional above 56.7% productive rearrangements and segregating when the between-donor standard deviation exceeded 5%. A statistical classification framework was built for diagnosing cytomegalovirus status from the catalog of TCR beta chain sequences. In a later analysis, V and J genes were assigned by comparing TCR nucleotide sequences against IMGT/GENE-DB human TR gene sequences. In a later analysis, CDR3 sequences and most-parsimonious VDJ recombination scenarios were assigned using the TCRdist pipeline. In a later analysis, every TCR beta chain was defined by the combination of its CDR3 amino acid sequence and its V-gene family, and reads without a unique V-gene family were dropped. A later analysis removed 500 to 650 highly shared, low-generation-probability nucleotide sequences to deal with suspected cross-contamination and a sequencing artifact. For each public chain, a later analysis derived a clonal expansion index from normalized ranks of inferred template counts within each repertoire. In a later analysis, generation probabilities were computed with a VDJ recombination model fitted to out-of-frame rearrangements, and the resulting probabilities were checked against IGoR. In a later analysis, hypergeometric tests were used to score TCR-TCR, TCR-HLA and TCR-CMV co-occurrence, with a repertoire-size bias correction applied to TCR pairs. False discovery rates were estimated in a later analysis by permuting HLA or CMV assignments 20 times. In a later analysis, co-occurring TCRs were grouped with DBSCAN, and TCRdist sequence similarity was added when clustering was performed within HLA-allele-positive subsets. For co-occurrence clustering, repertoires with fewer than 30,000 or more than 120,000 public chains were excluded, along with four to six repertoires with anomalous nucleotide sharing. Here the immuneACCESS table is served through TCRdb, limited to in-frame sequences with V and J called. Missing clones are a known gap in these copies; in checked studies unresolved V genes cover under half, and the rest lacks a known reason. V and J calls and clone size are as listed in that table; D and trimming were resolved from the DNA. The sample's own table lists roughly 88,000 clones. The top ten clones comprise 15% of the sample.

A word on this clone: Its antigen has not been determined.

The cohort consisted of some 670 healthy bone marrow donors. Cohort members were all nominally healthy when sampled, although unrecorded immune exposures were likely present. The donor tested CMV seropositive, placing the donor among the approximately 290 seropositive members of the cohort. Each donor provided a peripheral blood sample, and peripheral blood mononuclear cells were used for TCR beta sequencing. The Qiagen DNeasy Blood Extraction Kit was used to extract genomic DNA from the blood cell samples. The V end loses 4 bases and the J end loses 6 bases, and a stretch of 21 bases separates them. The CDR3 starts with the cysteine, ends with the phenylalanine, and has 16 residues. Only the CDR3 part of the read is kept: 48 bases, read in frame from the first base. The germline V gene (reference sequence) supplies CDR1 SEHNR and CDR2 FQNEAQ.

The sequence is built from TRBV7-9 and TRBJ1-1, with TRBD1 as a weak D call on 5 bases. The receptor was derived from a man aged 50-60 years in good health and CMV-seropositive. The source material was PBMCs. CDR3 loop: CASSSVAGQPGAEAFF. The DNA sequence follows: TGTGCCAGCAGCTCAGTTGCGGGGCAGCCCGGGGCTGAAGCTTTCTTT.